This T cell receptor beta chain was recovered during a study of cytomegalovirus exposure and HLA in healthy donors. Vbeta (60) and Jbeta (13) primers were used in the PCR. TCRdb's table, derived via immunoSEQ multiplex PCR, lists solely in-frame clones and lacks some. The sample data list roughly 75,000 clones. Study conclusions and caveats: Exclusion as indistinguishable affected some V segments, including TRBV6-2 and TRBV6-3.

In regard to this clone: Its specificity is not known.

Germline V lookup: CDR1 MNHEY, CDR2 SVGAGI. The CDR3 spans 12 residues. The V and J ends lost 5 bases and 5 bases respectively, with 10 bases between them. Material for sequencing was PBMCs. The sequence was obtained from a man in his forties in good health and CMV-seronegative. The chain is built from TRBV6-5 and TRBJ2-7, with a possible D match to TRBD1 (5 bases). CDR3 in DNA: TGTGCCAGCAGTCGGACATCCCACGAGCAGTACTTC. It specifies CASSRTSHEQYF.